One and the same sample provided the 10 T cell receptor beta chains below, sequenced in a study of blood T cells in healthy people across ages. The use of a sample-barcoded 5' primer and a J-beta primer mix characterized a second PCR of about 7 to 12 cycles. TCRdb processed the 5' RACE reads anew with MiXCR; each CDR3 protein has one entry. This table has some 1.4 million distinct CDR3 sequences, approximately 40% appearing once. The sequenced sample consisted of blood. The receptors were gathered from a woman aged 18-29 years in good health.

This chain uses TRBV5-5 with TRBJ2-1, with D tentatively TRBD1 (6 bases). Trimming removed 1 base at V and 3 bases at J, with 14 bases between. In germline, CDR1 is SGHKS, CDR2 YYEKEE (reference sequence). The CDR3 covers 16 residues. CDR3 residues: CASSLIRSRGYNEQFF. CDR3 DNA: TGTGCCAGCAGCTTGATTCGAAGCAGGGGCTACAATGAGCAGTTCTTC. Combining the CDR3 with reference TRBV5-5 and TRBJ2-1 gives the whole variable domain DAGVTQSPTHLIKTRGQQVTLRCSPISGHKSVSWYQQVLGQGPQFIFQYYEKEERGRGNFPDRFSARQFPNYSSELNVNALLLGDSALYLCASSLIRSRGYNEQFFGPGTRLTVL.

A few counts support this clonotype. The chain employs TRBV6-5 and TRBJ1-2, with D tentatively TRBD1 (6 bases). The ends were cut back, 5 bases at V and 0 bases at J, with 10 bases in the middle. CDR1 and CDR2 (germline): MNHEY, SVGAGI. The CDR3 extends over 14 amino acids. The CDR3 reads CASSKGQSNYGYTF. DNA of the CDR3: TGTGCCAGCAGTAAAGGACAGTCTAACTATGGCTACACCTTC.

CDR3 bases: TGCAGTGCTAGGTCGGTCAGGGGGAACAATCAGCCCCAGCATTTT. This translates into CSARSVRGNNQPQHF. The J gene is TRBJ1-5, the V gene TRBV20-1; 7 bases match TRBD1. The germline CDR1 and CDR2 sequences are DFQATT and SNEGSKA (reference sequence). This CDR3 is built from 15 residues. J gave up 3 bases and V 3 bases, and 8 bases lay outside the gene matches.

This chain uses TRBV6-1 with TRBJ2-1, with D uncertain. This CDR3 contains 16 residues. The germline CDR1 and CDR2 sequences are MNHNS and SASEGT. V lost 3 bases and J 4 bases, leaving 16 bases between the germline ends. CDR3 sequence reads: CASSDRSPTSYNEQFF. CDR3 sequence (DNA): TGTGCCAGCAGTGACAGGAGCCCTACATCTTACAATGAGCAGTTCTTC.

V gene TRBV20-1 combines with J gene TRBJ2-1; 9 nucleotides align to TRBD1. Germline loops: CDR1 DFQATT, CDR2 SNEGSKA (reference sequence). The CDR3 totals 15 residues. V was clipped by 3 bases and J by 1 base; unmatched bases: 4. In DNA form, the CDR3 reads TGCAGTGCTAGTCAGGGACAGGGTTCCTACAATGAGCAGTTCTTC. It yields the protein CSASQGQGSYNEQFF.

The chain couples TRBV7-2 to TRBJ2-4; D could derive from TRBD1 or TRBD2 (5 bases each). Between the trimmed V and J ends, which lost 5 bases and 7 bases, there was a span of 12 bases. Looked up from germline, CDR1 is SGHTA and CDR2 is FQGNSA. The CDR3 has 13 residues. The CDR3 here is CASSVGKGNIQYF. Here the CDR3 DNA reads TGTGCCAGCAGCGTCGGGAAGGGGAACATTCAGTACTTC.

This clonotype has at least ten counts. The chain has TRBV29-1 and TRBJ2-7, with D unclear. V dropped 1 base and J dropped 0 bases, with 7 bases sitting between them. Germline loops: CDR1 SQVTM, CDR2 ANQGSEA. The CDR3 has 13 residues. The CDR3 bases are TGCAGCGTTGAAGCAGTTAACTCCTACGAGCAGTACTTC. It yields the protein CSVEAVNSYEQYF.

The rearrangement links TRBV5-1 to TRBJ2-3; perhaps TRBD1 as D (5 bases). Trimming cost V 4 bases and J 1 base, with 13 bases left between them. Per germline, CDR1 SGHRS and CDR2 YFSETQ. The CDR3 sequence is 15 residues long. The CDR3 loop reads CASSDYTGGTDTQYF. In DNA form, the CDR3 reads TGCGCCAGCAGCGATTATACAGGTGGCACAGATACGCAGTATTTT.

Worth noting for this clonotype: Since a much larger clone is just one base distant, this may be a read error. The chain joins TRBV7-9 to TRBJ2-7; tentatively, D is TRBD1 (6 bases). Between the trimmed V and J ends, which lost 3 bases and 7 bases, there was a span of 16 bases. Germline V gene data show CDR1 as SEHNR and CDR2 as FQNEAQ (reference sequence). The CDR3 is 14 amino acids. CDR3 DNA: TGTGCCAGCAGCTTGAGAAGGGGGATCAATGAGCAGTACTTC. Its protein is CASSLRRGINEQYF.

This rearrangement joins TRBV7-2 to TRBJ1-4; D might be TRBD1 (6 bases). Germline V gives CDR1 SGHTA, CDR2 FQGNSA. CDR3 size: 15 residues. Between the trimmed V and J ends, which lost 5 bases and 4 bases, there was a span of 14 bases. In nucleotides, the CDR3 is TGTGCCAGCAGCCCCCACAGGGCCCTTAATGAAAAACTGTTTTTT. Its translation: CASSPHRALNEKLFF.